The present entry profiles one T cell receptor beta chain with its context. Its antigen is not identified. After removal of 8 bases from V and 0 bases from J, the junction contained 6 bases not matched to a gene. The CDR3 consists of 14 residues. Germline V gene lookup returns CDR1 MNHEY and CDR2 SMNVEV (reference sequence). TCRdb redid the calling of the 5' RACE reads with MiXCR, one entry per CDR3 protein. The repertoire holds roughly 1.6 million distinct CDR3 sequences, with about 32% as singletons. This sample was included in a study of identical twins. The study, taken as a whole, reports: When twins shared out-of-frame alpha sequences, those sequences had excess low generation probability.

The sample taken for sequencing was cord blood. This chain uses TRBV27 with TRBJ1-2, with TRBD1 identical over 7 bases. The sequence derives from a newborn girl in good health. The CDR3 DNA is TGTGCCAGCGCCGACAGGGAAGCTAACTATGGCTACACCTTC. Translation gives CASADREANYGYTF.